What follows are 10 T cell receptor beta chains derived from one specimen sequenced in a study of spatial heterogeneity in lung cancer. Noted time point: sample taken at primary tumor resection. TCRs were sequenced from unsorted whole RNA of tumor, nontumor lung or PBMC. One entry per CDR3 protein results from TCRdb running MiXCR on the 5' RACE reads. The sample lists over 90,000 distinct CDR3 sequences; approximately 8.9% were seen once. The sequencing used PBMCs, collected at surgery. These receptors all stem from a male donor with early-stage non-small cell lung cancer.

This clonotype was seen at least ten times. The chain couples TRBV5-1 to TRBJ2-3; D is uncertain. The V end lost 0 bases, the J end lost 0 bases, and 14 bases lay between the germline ends. The CDR3 has 17 amino acids. CDR1 is SGHRS, CDR2 YFSETQ, per germline. The CDR3 is CASSLAATSASTDTQYF. CDR3 DNA sequence: TGCGCCAGCAGCTTGGCCGCGACATCGGCTAGCACAGATACGCAGTATTTT.

This clonotype appeared many times. The V call is TRBV7-2, the J call TRBJ1-2, with D unresolved. Germline values: CDR1 SGHTA, CDR2 FQGNSA. This CDR3 has 12 amino acids. V was trimmed by 2 bases and J by 4 bases, leaving 5 bases between them. CDR3 region: CASSLWAYGYTF. The CDR3 DNA follows: TGTGCCAGCAGCTTATGGGCCTATGGCTACACCTTC.

The V gene is TRBV19, the J gene TRBJ2-7; 10 nucleotides align to TRBD1. J gave up 3 bases and V 7 bases, and 6 bases lay outside the gene matches. CDR1 and CDR2 (germline): LNHDA, SQIVND (reference sequence). The CDR3 sequence is 14 residues long. The CDR3 bases are TGTGCCAGTAATCCGGGACAGGGGATCTACGAGCAGTACTTC. This codes for CASNPGQGIYEQYF.

The sample holds a few counts of this clonotype. The chain combines TRBV5-1 with TRBJ2-5; D may correspond to TRBD1 or TRBD2 (5 bases each). With 4 bases removed from V and 3 bases from J, the gap between germline ends came to 13 bases. Germline assignment: CDR1 SGHRS and CDR2 YFSETQ. The CDR3 is 14 residues long. The CDR3 nucleotides read TGCGCCAGCAGCGCCGGGACCGGGAAAGAGACCCAGTACTTC. Protein: CASSAGTGKETQYF.

This clonotype was observed at least ten times. V gene TRBV5-5 combines with J gene TRBJ1-1; 9 nucleotides align to TRBD1. The CDR3 contains 13 residues. V shed 5 bases and J 5 bases; nucleotides not matched to a gene: 4. Germline lookup yields CDR1 SGHKS and CDR2 YYEKEE (reference sequence). The CDR3 DNA sequence: TGTGCCAGCAGAACGACAGGGGGGACTGAAGCTTTCTTT. This gives the protein CASRTTGGTEAFF.

This clonotype was detected many times. This chain links TRBV28 with TRBJ2-1; a weak D match, TRBD1 (6 bases). Between the trimmed V and J ends, which lost 6 bases and 6 bases, there was a span of 15 bases. In germline, CDR1 is MDHEN, CDR2 SYDVKM. The CDR3 runs to 14 residues. CDR3 nucleotide sequence: TGTGCCAGCAGCCCCGGGACACGCCTCAATGAGCAGTTCTTC. This translates into CASSPGTRLNEQFF.

The sample holds a few counts of this clonotype. V usage is TRBV28 and J usage is TRBJ2-7; D uncertain. With 1 base removed from V and 3 bases from J, the gap between germline ends came to 10 bases. The CDR3 is made up of 14 amino acids. The V gene's germline CDR1 is MDHEN and CDR2 SYDVKM. The CDR3 DNA follows: TGTGCCAGCAGTTTATTACTGGTTGGCTACGAGCAGTACTTC. The encoded protein is CASSLLLVGYEQYF. Full variable domain (remainder filled in from reference TRBV28 and TRBJ2-7): DVKVTQSSRYLVKRTGEKVFLECVQDMDHENMFWYRQDPGLGLRLIYFSYDVKMKEKGDIPEGYSVSREKKERFSLILESASTNQTSMYLCASSLLLVGYEQYFGPGTRLTVT.

This clonotype was observed many times. The chain joins TRBV6-2 or TRBV6-3 to TRBJ1-2; D is uncertain. This CDR3 has 16 residues. Per the germline V gene, CDR1 is MNHEY and CDR2 is SVGEGT. Trimming left V 2 bases short and J 2 bases short, with 15 bases between. The DNA for the CDR3 is TGTGCCAGCAGTTACGGACCCCGCAAAGGGAACTATGGCTACACCTTC. Translation: CASSYGPRKGNYGYTF.

This chain links TRBV10-3 with TRBJ1-1; perhaps TRBD1 as D (5 bases). Germline V gene data show CDR1 as ENHRY and CDR2 as SYGVKD. V was pared by 3 bases and J by 11 bases, with 13 bases between. This CDR3 has 12 residues. The CDR3 loop reads CAISEDDRGAFF. The CDR3 coding sequence is TGTGCCATCAGTGAAGACGACCGGGGCGCTTTCTTT.

This clonotype has only one observation. An end of the junction does not agree with germline; a read error may underlie this. The CDR3 region has the DNA TGTGCCATCAGTTTAGCGGGAGGGTACTACGAGCAGTACTTC. This gives the protein CAISLAGGYYEQYF. The chain is built from TRBV28 and TRBJ2-7, with TRBD2 matching 11 bases. CDR1 and CDR2 (germline): MDHEN, SYDVKM. The CDR3 spans 14 residues.